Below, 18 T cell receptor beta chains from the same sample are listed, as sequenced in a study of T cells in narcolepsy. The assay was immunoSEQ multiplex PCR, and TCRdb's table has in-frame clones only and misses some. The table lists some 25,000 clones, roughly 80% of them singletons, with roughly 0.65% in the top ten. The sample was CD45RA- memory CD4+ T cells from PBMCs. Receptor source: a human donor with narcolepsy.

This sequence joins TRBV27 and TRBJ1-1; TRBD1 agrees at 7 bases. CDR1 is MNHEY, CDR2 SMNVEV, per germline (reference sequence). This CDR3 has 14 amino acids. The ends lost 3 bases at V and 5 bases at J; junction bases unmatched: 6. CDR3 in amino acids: CASSFQGGRTEAFF. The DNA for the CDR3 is TGTGCCAGCAGTTTTCAGGGGGGAAGGACTGAAGCTTTCTTT.

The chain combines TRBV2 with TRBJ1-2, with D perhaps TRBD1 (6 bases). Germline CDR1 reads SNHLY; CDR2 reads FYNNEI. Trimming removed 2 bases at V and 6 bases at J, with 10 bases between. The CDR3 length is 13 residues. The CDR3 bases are TGTGCCAGCAGTGAAACAGGGTCCGATGGCTACACCTTC. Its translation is CASSETGSDGYTF.

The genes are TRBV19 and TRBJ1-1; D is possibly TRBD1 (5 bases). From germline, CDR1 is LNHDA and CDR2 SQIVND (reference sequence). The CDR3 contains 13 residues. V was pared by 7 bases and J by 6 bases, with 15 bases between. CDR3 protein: CASTRGTFPEAFF. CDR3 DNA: TGTGCCAGTACCCGCGGGACCTTCCCTGAAGCTTTCTTT.

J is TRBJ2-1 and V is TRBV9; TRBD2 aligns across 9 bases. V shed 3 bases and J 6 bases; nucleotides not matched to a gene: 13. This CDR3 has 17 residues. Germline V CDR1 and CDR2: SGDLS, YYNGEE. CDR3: CASSAVGVAGVVNEQFF. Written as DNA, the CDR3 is TGTGCCAGCAGCGCGGTGGGGGTAGCGGGAGTCGTCAATGAGCAGTTCTTC.

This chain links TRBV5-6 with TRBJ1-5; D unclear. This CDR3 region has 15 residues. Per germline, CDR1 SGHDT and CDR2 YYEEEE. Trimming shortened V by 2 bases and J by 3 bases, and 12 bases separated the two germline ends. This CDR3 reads CASSFEPGSNQPQHF. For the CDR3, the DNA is TGTGCCAGCAGCTTTGAACCGGGTTCCAATCAGCCCCAGCATTTT.

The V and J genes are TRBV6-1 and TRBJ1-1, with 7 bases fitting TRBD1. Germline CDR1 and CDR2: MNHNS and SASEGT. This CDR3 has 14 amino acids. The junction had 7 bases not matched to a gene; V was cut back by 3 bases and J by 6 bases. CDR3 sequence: CASSETGISAEAFF. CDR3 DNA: TGTGCCAGCAGTGAGACAGGGATCTCCGCTGAAGCTTTCTTT.

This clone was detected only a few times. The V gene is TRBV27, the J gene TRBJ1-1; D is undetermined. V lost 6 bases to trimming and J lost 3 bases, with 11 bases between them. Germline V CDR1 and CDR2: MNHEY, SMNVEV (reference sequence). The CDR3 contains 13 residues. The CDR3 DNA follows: TGTGCCAGCAGAAGGGTCTGGGACACTGAAGCTTTCTTT. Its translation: CASRRVWDTEAFF.

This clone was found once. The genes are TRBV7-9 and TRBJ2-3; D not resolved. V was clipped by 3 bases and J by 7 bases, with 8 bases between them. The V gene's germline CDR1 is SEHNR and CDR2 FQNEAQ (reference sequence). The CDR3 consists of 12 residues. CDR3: CASSLTENTQYF. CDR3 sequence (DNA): TGTGCCAGCAGCTTGACGGAGAATACGCAGTATTTT.

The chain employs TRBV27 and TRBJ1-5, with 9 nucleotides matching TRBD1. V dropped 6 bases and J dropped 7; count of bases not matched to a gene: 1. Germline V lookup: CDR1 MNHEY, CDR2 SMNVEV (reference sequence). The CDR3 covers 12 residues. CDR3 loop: CASRTGGQPQHF. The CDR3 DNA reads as TGTGCCAGCAGAACAGGGGGCCAGCCCCAGCATTTT.

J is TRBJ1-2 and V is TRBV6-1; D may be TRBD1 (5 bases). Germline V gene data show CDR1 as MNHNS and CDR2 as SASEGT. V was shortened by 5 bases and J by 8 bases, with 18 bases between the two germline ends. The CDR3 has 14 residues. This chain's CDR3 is CASSITGTAKGYTF. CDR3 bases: TGTGCCAGCAGTATAACCGGGACGGCTAAGGGCTACACCTTC.

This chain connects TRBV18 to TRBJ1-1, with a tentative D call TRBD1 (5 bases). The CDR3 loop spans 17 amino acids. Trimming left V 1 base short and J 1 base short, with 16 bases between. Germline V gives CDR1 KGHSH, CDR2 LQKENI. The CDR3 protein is CASSPRMGGMENTEAFF. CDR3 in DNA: TGTGCCAGCTCACCACGCATGGGGGGAATGGAGAACACTGAAGCTTTCTTT.

The CDR3 DNA is TGTGCCAGCAGCTCCGAGGTACAAGATACGCAGTATTTT. This sequence encodes CASSSEVQDTQYF. The chain recombines TRBV7-3 with TRBJ2-3; D is unresolved. The CDR3 sequence is 13 residues long. V shed 4 bases and J shed 5 bases, with 10 bases lying between them. Germline CDR1 and CDR2: SGHTA and FQGTGA.

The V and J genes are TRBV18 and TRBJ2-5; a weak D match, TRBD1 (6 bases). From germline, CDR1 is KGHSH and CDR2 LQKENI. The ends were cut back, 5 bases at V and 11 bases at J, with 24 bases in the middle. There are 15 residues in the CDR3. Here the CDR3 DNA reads TGTGCCAGCTCAGTGGGACCGGGACACCCTAGTGAGCAGTACTTC. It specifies CASSVGPGHPSEQYF.

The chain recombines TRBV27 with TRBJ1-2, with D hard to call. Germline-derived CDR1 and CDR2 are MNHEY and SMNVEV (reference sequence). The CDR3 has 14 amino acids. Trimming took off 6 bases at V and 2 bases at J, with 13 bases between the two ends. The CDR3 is CASRNGQNNYGYTF. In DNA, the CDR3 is TGTGCCAGCAGAAACGGCCAGAACAACTATGGCTACACCTTC.

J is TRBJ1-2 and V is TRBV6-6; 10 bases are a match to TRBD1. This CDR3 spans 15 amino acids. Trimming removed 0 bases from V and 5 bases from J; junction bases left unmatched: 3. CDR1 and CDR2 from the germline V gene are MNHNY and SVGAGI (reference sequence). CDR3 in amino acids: CASSYSDRGSYGYTF. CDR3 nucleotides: TGTGCCAGCAGTTACTCGGACAGGGGGAGTTATGGCTACACCTTC.

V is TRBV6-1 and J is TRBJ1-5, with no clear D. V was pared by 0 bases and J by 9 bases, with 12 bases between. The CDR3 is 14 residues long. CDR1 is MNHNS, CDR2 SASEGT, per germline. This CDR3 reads CASSEAERERPQHF. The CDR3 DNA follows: TGTGCCAGCAGTGAAGCGGAACGGGAAAGGCCCCAGCATTTT.

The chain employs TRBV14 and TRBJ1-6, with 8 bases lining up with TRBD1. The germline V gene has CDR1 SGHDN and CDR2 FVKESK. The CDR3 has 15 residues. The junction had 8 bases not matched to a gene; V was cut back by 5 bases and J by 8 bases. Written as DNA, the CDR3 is TGTGCCAGCAGCTTGCGACAGGGGAGGGATTCACCCCTCCACTTT. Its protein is CASSLRQGRDSPLHF.

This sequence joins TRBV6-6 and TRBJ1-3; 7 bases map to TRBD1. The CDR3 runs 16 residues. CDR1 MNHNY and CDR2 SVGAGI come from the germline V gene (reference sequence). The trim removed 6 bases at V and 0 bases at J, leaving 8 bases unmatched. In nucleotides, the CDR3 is TGTGCCAGCAGCCGTCCCCAGGGGGACTCTGGAAACACCATATATTTT. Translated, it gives CASSRPQGDSGNTIYF.